The present T cell receptor (beta chain) was sequenced within a study of OX40 agonist ivuxolimab in advanced cancers. A note on the overall study: Ivuxolimab was an agonistic, fully human IgG2 monoclonal antibody directed against OX40 (CD134), a costimulatory receptor. Intravenous ivuxolimab was administered to patients every 2 weeks at six dose levels: 0.01, 0.1, 0.3, 1.5, 3 and 10 mg/kg. Of the roughly 51 dose-escalation patients, hepatocellular carcinoma was present in about 19, melanoma in roughly 15, renal cell carcinoma in 9 and head and neck cancer in 9. In the dose-escalation cohort, 65% to 85% of patients were male, and the mean age was 60 years with a range of roughly 20 to 85. Prior anti-PD-1, anti-PD-L1 or anti-CTLA-4 therapy was permitted, and approximately 39% of dose-escalation patients had received checkpoint inhibitors. Three dose-escalation patients achieved partial responses, one with hepatocellular carcinoma and two with cutaneous melanoma. Peripheral TCRbeta sequencing was intended to test whether TCR sequence diversity was altered and clonal T-cell expansion was caused by ivuxolimab. The paper describes the monotherapy dose-escalation part (N of about 50 patients) of the phase I trial of ivuxolimab. General conclusions and limits of the study: The antigen specificity of the peripheral T cells that underwent clonal expansion was not determined. Low levels of normalized T-cell clonal expansion were also seen in some patients who did not respond. After ivuxolimab, CD8+ T cells had more expanded clones than CD4+ T cells on average. At doses of 0.1 to 3.0 mg/kg, clonal expansion of both CD4+ and CD8+ blood T cells was observed from baseline to week 6. In partial responders in the 0.1-3.0 mg/kg groups, normalized peripheral clonal expansion was found to be among the lowest, especially among CD8+ T cells.

Concerning this clone: Its specific antigen is unknown. No base qualities exist here, and no much larger clone lies one base off it.

The trial excluded patients who had a history of autoimmune disease or were on systemic immunosuppression. Peripheral blood for TCR sequencing was collected from all dose cohorts at baseline, on cycle 4 day 1, and on cycle 7 day 1. Samples came from an open-label, multicenter, first-in-human phase I dose-escalation trial of ivuxolimab. The trial enrolled adults with locally advanced or metastatic head and neck squamous cell, hepatocellular, melanoma or renal cell carcinoma. Before TCR sequencing, CD4+ T cells and CD8+ T cells from peripheral blood were sorted into separate populations. CDR1 and CDR2 are drawn from the germline V gene: SGHNT, YENEEA. Deletion took 5 bases off V and 5 bases off J, with a span of 12 bases between the germline ends. The CDR3 contains 14 residues, cysteine and phenylalanine counted. The kept DNA is CDR3 alone, 42 bases in frame from the first base. For sequencing of the TCRbeta CDR3 region, genomic DNA was extracted from the sorted cells. The immunoSEQ Assay was used to sequence the TCRbeta CDR3 regions. As stored in TCRdb, this immuneACCESS dataset retains in-frame rearrangements with V and J assigned. A fraction of the clones does not appear; measured against another copy, unresolved V genes explain less than half of the discrepancy, and the remainder lacks a known reason. Recorded for this sample are approximately 90,000 clones; approximately 88% of them occurred a single time. 1.3% to 1.5% of the sample is held by the ten biggest clonotypes.

The sample was CD4+ or CD8+ T cells sorted from blood, taken in a trial of the OX40 agonist ivuxolimab. The TCR originated in an adult with an advanced solid tumor such as melanoma, head and neck, liver or kidney cancer. The rearranged segments are TRBV11-3 and TRBJ2-2, and perhaps TRBD1 as D gene, on 6 matching bases. The CDR3 protein sequence reads: CASSLQTGTGELFF. The sequence in DNA is TGTGCCAGCAGCCTCCAGACAGGTACCGGGGAGCTGTTTTTT.